This record looks at one TCR beta chain sequence and its context. As yet, its antigen is unknown. The record originates from a study of cytomegalovirus exposure and HLA in healthy donors. Study-level results: In a later analysis, TCR beta V- and J-gene trimming was associated with a missense DCLRE1C variant. Immune exposure was documented only through CMV serostatus.

Amplification used 60 Vbeta primers and 13 Jbeta primers. Libraries were prepared by immunoSEQ multiplex PCR; TCRdb keeps only in-frame clonotypes and omits some of them. The sample has roughly 170,000 clones; around 80% are singletons. This CDR3 comprises 14 residues. The germline V gene encodes CDR1 GTSNPN and CDR2 SVGIG (reference sequence). Losses at the gene ends were 4 bases for V and 5 bases for J; bases not matched to a gene: 10. The sequenced material came from PBMCs. V and J are TRBV30 and TRBJ1-1; 7 nucleotides line up with TRBD1. The sequence was collected from a woman aged 45-65 years in good health and CMV-seropositive. The CDR3 DNA sequence: TGTGCCTGGATCGACAGGGCAGTTAGGACTGAAGCTTTCTTT. It encodes CAWIDRAVRTEAFF. The full variable domain, in which reference TRBV30 and TRBJ1-1 provide the parts outside the CDR3, is SQTIHQWPATLVQPVGSPLSLECTVEGTSNPNLYWYRQAAGRGLQLLFYSVGIGQISSEVPQNLSASRPQDRQFILSSKKLLLSDSGFYLCAWIDRAVRTEAFFGQGTRLTVV.